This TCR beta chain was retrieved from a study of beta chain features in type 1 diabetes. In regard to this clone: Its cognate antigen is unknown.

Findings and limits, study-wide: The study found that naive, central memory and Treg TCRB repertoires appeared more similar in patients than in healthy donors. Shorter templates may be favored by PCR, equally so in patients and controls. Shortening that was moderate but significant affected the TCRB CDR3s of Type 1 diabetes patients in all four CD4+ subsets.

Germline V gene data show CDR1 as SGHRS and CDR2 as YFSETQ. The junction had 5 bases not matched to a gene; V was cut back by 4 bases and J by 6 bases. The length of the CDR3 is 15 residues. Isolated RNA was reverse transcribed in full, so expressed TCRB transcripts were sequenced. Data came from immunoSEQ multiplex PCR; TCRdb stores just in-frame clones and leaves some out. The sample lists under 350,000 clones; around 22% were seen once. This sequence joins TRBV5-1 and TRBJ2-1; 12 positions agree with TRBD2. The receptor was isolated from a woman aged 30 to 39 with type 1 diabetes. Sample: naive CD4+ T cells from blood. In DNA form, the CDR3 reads TGCGCCAGCAGCCAACTAGCGGGAGGCGGCAATGAGCAGTTCTTC. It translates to CASSQLAGGGNEQFF.